Presented here are 27 T cell receptor beta chains from one specimen sequenced in a study of T cells in Graves' hyperthyroidism and ophthalmopathy. The source material, RNA transcripts, was used to amplify TCR beta CDR3 regions. First-round RT-PCR with HTBI primers amplified the TCR CDR3 region. MiXCR was run by TCRdb on the multiplex PCR reads, yielding one entry per CDR3 protein. The table shows around 600,000 distinct CDR3 sequences, with 12% to 15% occurring only once. The sample was blood. These receptors were obtained from a woman younger than 30 with Graves' ophthalmopathy.

There are many counts of this clonotype. The CDR3 sequence: CASSTGQGASGELFF. CDR3 nucleotides: TGTGCCAGTAGTACCGGACAGGGGGCGTCCGGGGAGCTGTTTTTT. The chain uses TRBV19 and TRBJ2-2, with 11 positions matching TRBD1. V trimming: 4 bases; J trimming: 6 bases; junction bases outside the gene matches: 4. This CDR3 region has 15 residues. CDR1 LNHDA and CDR2 SQIVND come from the germline V gene (reference sequence).

This clonotype appeared many times. The CDR3 bases are TGTGCCAGCAGCTTCGACCAGGGCTCCCTCTACAATGAGCAGTTCTTC. This sequence encodes CASSFDQGSLYNEQFF. The chain links TRBV11-1 to TRBJ2-1; D might be TRBD1 (5 bases). Germline V gene lookup returns CDR1 SGHAT and CDR2 FQDESV (reference sequence). The CDR3 extends over 16 amino acids. Trimming shortened V by 3 bases and J by 3 bases, and 15 bases separated the two germline ends.

This chain uses TRBV29-1 with TRBJ1-3; 9 nucleotides align to TRBD1. This CDR3 spans 14 amino acids. Germline assignment: CDR1 SQVTM and CDR2 ANQGSEA. The V and J ends lost 4 bases and 4 bases, in that order; junction bases with no gene match: 5. CDR3 nucleotides: TGCAGCGTTGGACCGGGACAGGGCGGAAACACCATATATTTT. This translates into CSVGPGQGGNTIYF.

This clonotype was detected only a few times. This chain joins TRBV7-3 and TRBJ1-3; D uncertain. The ends were cut back, 5 bases at V and 4 bases at J, with 18 bases in the middle. The CDR3 runs to 16 residues. CDR1 and CDR2 (germline): SGHTA, FQGTGA. The CDR3 protein is CASSLAGSGAGNTIYF. CDR3 nucleotides: TGTGCCAGCAGCCTTGCCGGATCCGGAGCCGGAAACACCATATATTTT.

This clonotype was seen only a few times. The chain has TRBV18 and TRBJ2-1; D not certain. The ends were cut back, 6 bases at V and 8 bases at J, with 17 bases in the middle. This CDR3 comprises 14 residues. Germline V CDR1 and CDR2: KGHSH, LQKENI. The DNA for the CDR3 is TGTGCCAGCTCGCCCCCCGGTAGCTGGTATGAGCAGTTCTTC. Protein: CASSPPGSWYEQFF.

V usage is TRBV11-2 and J usage is TRBJ2-1; 12 bases are shared with TRBD2. The CDR3 has 15 residues. CDR1 and CDR2 (germline): SGHAT, FQNNGV. After removal of 1 base from V and 9 bases from J, the junction contained 4 bases not matched to a gene. CDR3: CASSLGLAGGFEQFF. CDR3 in DNA: TGTGCCAGCAGCTTAGGCCTAGCGGGAGGGTTTGAGCAGTTCTTC.

This clonotype was counted ten times or more. The chain recombines TRBV12-3 or TRBV12-4 with TRBJ2-1; 9 positions match TRBD2. The trim removed 5 bases at V and 10 bases at J, leaving 9 bases unmatched. CDR3 length equals 14 residues. CDR3 nucleotide sequence: TGTGCCAGCAGTATTAGCGGGAGTAAAGGGGAGCAGTTCTTC. This translates into CASSISGSKGEQFF.

In its sample, this clonotype was seen a few times. This chain joins TRBV14 and TRBJ2-1, with TRBD2 matching over 10 bases. Germline lookup yields CDR1 SGHDN and CDR2 FVKESK. Germline trimming cut 4 bases from V and 6 bases from J; bases unmatched to any gene: 12. There are 17 residues in the CDR3. Here the CDR3 reads CASSPSPGLALFNEQFF. CDR3 nucleotide sequence: TGTGCCAGCAGCCCATCTCCGGGACTAGCGTTATTCAATGAGCAGTTCTTC.

This clonotype was seen repeatedly, ten times or more. This chain connects TRBV30 to TRBJ1-6, with D possibly matching TRBD1 (5 bases). CDR1 and CDR2 from the germline V gene are GTSNPN and SVGIG (reference sequence). The CDR3 is 12 residues long. The V end was cut by 8 bases, the J end by 18 bases, with 23 bases between. CDR3 bases: TGTGCCGCGAGCCAGGGTGGGCCCCTGCCCCACTTT. Translated: CAASQGGPLPHF.

This clonotype was seen many times. The chain recombines TRBV5-1 with TRBJ2-5, with 11 nucleotides matching TRBD2. V trimming: 4 bases; J trimming: 4 bases; junction bases outside the gene matches: 6. Germline V gene lookup returns CDR1 SGHRS and CDR2 YFSETQ. The CDR3 extends over 15 amino acids. CDR3 residues: CASSRTSGSSETQYF. The DNA of the CDR3 is TGCGCCAGCAGCCGTACTAGCGGGAGTTCAGAGACCCAGTACTTC.

There are many counts of this clonotype. This rearrangement joins TRBV6-2 or TRBV6-3 to TRBJ1-2; D perhaps matches TRBD1 (5 bases). The CDR3 runs 16 residues. V was trimmed by 2 bases and J by 5 bases, leaving 18 bases between them. Germline values: CDR1 MNHEY, CDR2 SVGEGT. Written as DNA, the CDR3 is TGTGCCAGCAGTTACGGGTACCCACTGGGGGTATATGGCTACACCTTC. Its translation is CASSYGYPLGVYGYTF.

As regards this clonotype: An end of the junction does not agree with germline; a read error may underlie this. The chain links TRBV24-1 to TRBJ2-1; the match to TRBD1 covers 8 bases. Germline V CDR1 and CDR2: KGHDR, SFDVKD. The CDR3 is 13 amino acids. CDR3 sequence reads: CASGQGSSNEQFF. In nucleotides, the CDR3 is TGTGCCTCAGGACAGGGTTCCTCCAATGAGCAGTTCTTC.

This clonotype was counted a few times. CDR3 region: CASSYSGSNQFF. The CDR3 DNA sequence: TGTGCCAGCAGTTACTCGGGGAGCAATCAGTTCTTC. The chain joins TRBV6-5 to TRBJ2-1; D perhaps matches TRBD2 (5 bases). Per germline, CDR1 MNHEY and CDR2 SVGAGI. The CDR3 covers 12 residues. V was shortened by 0 bases and J by 13 bases, with 10 bases between the two germline ends.

In its sample, this clonotype was seen many times. The chain joins TRBV7-2 to TRBJ2-7; D is perhaps TRBD1 (6 bases). Trimming pared 6 bases from V and 2 bases from J, leaving 17 bases between. The V gene's germline CDR1 is SGHTA and CDR2 FQGNSA. This CDR3 region has 15 residues. CDR3 region: CASSLMRTATYEQYF. CDR3 nucleotides: TGTGCCAGCAGTTTAATGAGGACAGCGACCTACGAGCAGTACTTC.

The chain couples TRBV24-1 to TRBJ2-2, with D possibly called TRBD1 or TRBD2 (5 bases each). The V gene's germline CDR1 is KGHDR and CDR2 SFDVKD. The CDR3 is made up of 13 amino acids. The V end was cut by 6 bases, the J end by 5 bases, with 9 bases between. CDR3 region: CATSNGGTGELFF. As DNA, the CDR3 is TGTGCCACCAGTAATGGGGGAACCGGGGAGCTGTTTTTT.

This clonotype appeared many times. The chain combines TRBV7-2 with TRBJ2-4; D may be TRBD1 (6 bases). V lost 5 bases and J lost 8, with 19 bases in between. The germline CDR1 and CDR2 sequences are SGHTA and FQGNSA. There are 15 residues in the CDR3. In DNA, the CDR3 is TGTGCCAGCAGCCTGGACAGAGGACCTCAAGACATTCAGTACTTC. As protein: CASSLDRGPQDIQYF.

This clonotype was observed at least ten times. The V gene is TRBV7-9, the J gene TRBJ2-3; 10 bases fit TRBD1. From germline, CDR1 is SEHNR and CDR2 FQNEAQ (reference sequence). J gave up 2 bases and V 5 bases, and 13 bases lay outside the gene matches. The CDR3 runs 18 residues. The CDR3 nucleotides are TGTGCCAGCAGCCCTCCGATAGTCGGGACAGGGGTCACAGATACGCAGTATTTT. It codes for CASSPPIVGTGVTDTQYF.

This clonotype has ten or more counts. The chain joins TRBV2 to TRBJ2-1; the D gene is possibly TRBD2 (6 bases). The ends were cut back, 4 bases at V and 6 bases at J, with 16 bases in the middle. The CDR3 loop spans 15 amino acids. In germline, CDR1 is SNHLY, CDR2 FYNNEI. The DNA for the CDR3 is TGTGCCAGCAGTGCCTCGGACGGCGGGGTCAATGAGCAGTTCTTC. Translating it yields CASSASDGGVNEQFF.

There are a few counts of this clonotype. The chain joins TRBV2 to TRBJ1-3; tentative D call: TRBD1 (5 bases). Trimming left V 6 bases short and J 0 bases short, with 18 bases between. Germline assignment: CDR1 SNHLY and CDR2 FYNNEI. CDR3 length equals 17 residues. Here the CDR3 reads CASRRGLLPYSGNTIYF. CDR3 nucleotides: TGTGCCAGCAGGAGGGGCCTCCTTCCATACTCTGGAAACACCATATATTTT.

This clonotype was found many times. V usage is TRBV6-5 and J usage is TRBJ2-3, with D uncertain. V shed 1 base and J shed 0 bases, with 14 bases lying between them. Germline V lookup: CDR1 MNHEY, CDR2 SVGAGI. This CDR3 has 17 amino acids. CDR3 region: CASSYLGLLGSTDTQYF. The DNA for the CDR3 is TGTGCCAGCAGTTACTTAGGGCTCCTGGGAAGCACAGATACGCAGTATTTT.

The gene calls are TRBV20-1 and TRBJ1-3; possibly TRBD1 for D (5 bases). This CDR3 spans 14 amino acids. Per germline, CDR1 DFQATT and CDR2 SNEGSKA (reference sequence). The V gene lost 1 base and the J gene lost 7 bases, with 14 bases spanning the gap. The CDR3 nucleotides are TGCAGTGCTAGAGCGGAGGGGAAAGGGAACACCATATATTTT. The encoded protein is CSARAEGKGNTIYF.

This clonotype occurred a few times. This chain joins TRBV5-4 and TRBJ2-7; 9 positions match TRBD2. Germline V gene sequence: CDR1 SGHNT, CDR2 YYREEE (reference sequence). V lost 0 bases and J lost 0; bases outside the gene matches: 13. This CDR3 is built from 19 residues. CDR3 region: CASSLAGTSPYRDSYEQYF. The CDR3, as DNA: TGTGCCAGCAGCTTGGCCGGGACTAGCCCCTATCGAGACTCCTACGAGCAGTACTTC.

Comments on this clonotype: A much larger clone lies a single base off, so this may be a read error. The chain recombines TRBV7-9 with TRBJ2-1; weak D call: TRBD2 (6 bases). The V and J ends lost 5 bases and 8 bases respectively, with 16 bases between them. Germline assignment: CDR1 SEHNR and CDR2 FQNEAQ (reference sequence). The CDR3 totals 14 residues. CDR3 DNA: TGTGCCAGCAGCACTTGGGCCCCGGGGGATGAGCAGTTCTTC. This translates into CASSTWAPGDEQFF.

This clonotype was counted at least ten times. In DNA, the CDR3 is TGCAGTGCTATACGACTCGGGACTAGCGGGCGAGGGTACGAGCAGTACTTC. Translated, it gives CSAIRLGTSGRGYEQYF. The chain is built from TRBV20-1 and TRBJ2-7; 12 bases align to TRBD2. CDR3 size: 17 residues. Looked up from germline, CDR1 is DFQATT and CDR2 is SNEGSKA (reference sequence). Trimming cost V 4 bases and J 4 bases; bases outside gene matches: 14.

Many counts were recorded for this clonotype. V usage is TRBV3-1 and J usage is TRBJ1-3, with no clear D. Germline loops: CDR1 LGHDT, CDR2 YNNKEL (reference sequence). V was trimmed by 2 bases and J by 0 bases, leaving 5 bases between them. The CDR3 spans 14 residues. The CDR3 sequence: CASSQQYSGNTIYF. CDR3 sequence (DNA): TGTGCCAGCAGCCAACAATACTCTGGAAACACCATATATTTT.

The V and J genes are TRBV30 and TRBJ2-7; maybe TRBD1 (6 bases). Germline V gene lookup returns CDR1 GTSNPN and CDR2 SVGIG (reference sequence). This CDR3 region has 13 residues. The V end lost 3 bases, the J end lost 3 bases, and 12 bases lay between the germline ends. The CDR3 protein is CAWSIGQIYEQYF. CDR3 nucleotides: TGTGCCTGGAGCATAGGACAGATCTACGAGCAGTACTTC.

This clonotype was seen at least ten times. The chain carries TRBV3-1 and TRBJ1-5; D not certain. The CDR3 length is 14 residues. Germline lookup yields CDR1 LGHDT and CDR2 YNNKEL (reference sequence). The ends were cut back, 1 base at V and 9 bases at J, with 13 bases in the middle. DNA for the CDR3: TGTGCCAGCAGCCAAGCAAGGAACTCTCCGCCCCAGCATTTT. Protein sequence: CASSQARNSPPQHF.